A selection of T cell receptor beta chains follows, all from one sample in a study of PD-1 blockade in classical Hodgkin lymphoma. Clones were sequenced by immunoSEQ multiplex PCR, and TCRdb holds only the in-frame ones, with some missing. The table has under 20,000 clones, roughly 83% seen once; the top ten hold nearly 6.5%. The sequenced sample was peripheral blood mononuclear cells (PBMCs), obtained at baseline. The receptor source for this set is a human donor with classical Hodgkin lymphoma. CDR3s include the opening cysteine and the closing phenylalanine or tryptophan. A D gene is named only where the DNA matches it firmly. Size tells how often a clone was seen (once, few, many) or the class of an expanded clone, and some rows leave it out.

size: .
D: .
J: TRBJ1-1
V: TRBV4-1
CDR3: CASSQRIGGETEAFF
DNA: TGCGCCAGCAGCCAAAGAATAGGAGGGGAAACTGAAGCTTTCTTT

size: .
D: TRBD2
J: TRBJ2-5
V: TRBV7-2
CDR3: CASSPNGGGAFGQQETQYF
DNA: TGTGCCAGCAGTCCTAATGGCGGGGGGGCCTTCGGGCAACAAGAGACCCAGTACTTC

size: .
D: TRBD1
J: TRBJ2-7
V: TRBV19
CDR3: CASSTTGNEQYF
DNA: TGTGCCAGTAGTACGACAGGGAACGAGCAGTACTTC

size: .
D: TRBD1
J: TRBJ2-7
V: TRBV5-3
CDR3: CARSLANRGTSYEQYF
DNA: TGTGCCAGAAGTTTAGCGAACAGGGGAACCTCCTACGAGCAGTACTTC

size: .
D: TRBD1
J: TRBJ1-1
V: TRBV5-6
CDR3: CASSPGTAPLAFF
DNA: TGTGCCAGCAGCCCAGGGACAGCCCCCCTGGCTTTCTTT

size: .
D: TRBD1
J: TRBJ1-2
V: TRBV27
CDR3: CASSPRQGFIYGYTF
DNA: TGTGCCAGCAGTCCCCGACAGGGGTTCATCTATGGCTACACCTTC

size: .
D: .
J: TRBJ1-3
V: TRBV12-5
CDR3: CASGTGDRASGNTIYF
DNA: TGTGCTAGTGGTACCGGCGACAGAGCCTCTGGAAACACCATATATTTT

size: large
D: .
J: TRBJ2-1
V: TRBV11-2
CDR3: CASSLQPLGTNEQFF
DNA: TGTGCCAGCAGCTTACAACCTCTGGGTACCAATGAGCAGTTCTTC

size: .
D: TRBD1
J: TRBJ2-5
V: TRBV5-1
CDR3: CASSRGTGIQETQYF
DNA: TGCGCCAGCAGCCGCGGGACAGGTATACAAGAGACCCAGTACTTC

size: .
D: TRBD1
J: TRBJ1-2
V: TRBV4-2
CDR3: CASSRRDRVDGYTF
DNA: TGTGCCAGCAGTCGAAGGGACAGGGTAGATGGCTACACCTTC

size: .
D: .
J: TRBJ1-4
V: TRBV7-9
CDR3: CASSPPEPPNEKLFF
DNA: TGTGCCAGCAGCCCCCCCGAGCCACCAAATGAAAAACTGTTTTTT

size: .
D: .
J: TRBJ1-2
V: TRBV10-3
CDR3: CAISEGGGYGYTF
DNA: TGTGCCATCAGTGAGGGTGGCGGCTATGGCTACACCTTC

size: .
D: .
J: TRBJ1-5
V: TRBV4-3
CDR3: CASSQWHRASQPQHF
DNA: TGCGCCAGCAGCCAATGGCACAGGGCATCTCAGCCCCAGCATTTT

size: once
D: .
J: TRBJ1-1
V: TRBV28
CDR3: CASSPPRAGDGDFF
DNA: TGTGCCAGCAGTCCCCCCAGGGCAGGGGACGGTGATTTCTTT

size: .
D: TRBD2
J: TRBJ2-5
V: TRBV19
CDR3: CASSARGGETQYF
DNA: TGTGCCAGTAGTGCTCGGGGGGGAGAGACCCAGTACTTC

size: .
D: .
J: TRBJ2-2
V: TRBV6-5
CDR3: CASSFIRGVMTGELFF
DNA: TGTGCCAGCAGTTTTATCAGGGGGGTAATGACCGGGGAGCTGTTTTTT

size: few
D: TRBD1
J: TRBJ1-1
V: TRBV9
CDR3: CASSGGTVNTEAFF
DNA: TGTGCCAGCAGCGGAGGGACAGTGAACACTGAAGCTTTCTTT

size: .
D: .
J: TRBJ1-5
V: TRBV18
CDR3: CASSQGRASDQPQHF
DNA: TGTGCCAGCTCACAGGGCAGGGCCTCTGATCAGCCCCAGCATTTT

size: .
D: TRBD1
J: TRBJ2-2
V: TRBV27
CDR3: CASMPKTGITGELFF
DNA: TGTGCCAGCATGCCCAAGACAGGGATCACCGGGGAGCTGTTTTTT

size: .
D: TRBD1
J: TRBJ1-1
V: TRBV4-1
CDR3: CASSPLRGRGGEDTEAFF
DNA: TGCGCCAGCAGCCCCCTGAGGGGGCGCGGGGGAGAGGACACTGAAGCTTTCTTT

size: .
D: .
J: TRBJ1-6
V: TRBV30
CDR3: CAWSATGRGNSPLHF
DNA: TGTGCCTGGAGTGCAACGGGCAGGGGCAATTCACCCCTCCACTTT

size: .
D: .
J: TRBJ1-5
V: TRBV6-1
CDR3: CASSAGGGSRGNQPQHF
DNA: TGTGCCAGCAGTGCGGGGGGCGGGAGTCGAGGCAATCAGCCCCAGCATTTT

size: .
D: .
J: TRBJ1-6
V: TRBV7-9
CDR3: CASREHNNSPLHF
DNA: TGTGCCAGCAGGGAACATAATAATTCACCCCTCCACTTT

size: .
D: .
J: TRBJ2-5
V: TRBV21-1
CDR3: CASSNGQPGTQYF
DNA: TGTGCCAGCAGCAACGGCCAACCAGGGACCCAGTACTTC

size: few
D: .
J: TRBJ1-4
V: TRBV7-9
CDR3: CASSKTGDEKLFF
DNA: TGTGCCAGCAGCAAGACAGGCGATGAAAAACTGTTTTTT

size: .
D: TRBD2
J: TRBJ2-2
V: TRBV9
CDR3: CASSVASGGPRTGELFF
DNA: TGTGCCAGCAGCGTCGCTAGCGGGGGCCCTAGGACCGGGGAGCTGTTTTTT

size: .
D: .
J: TRBJ2-5
V: TRBV7-9
CDR3: CASSLVKETQYF
DNA: TGTGCCAGCAGCTTGGTAAAGGAGACCCAGTACTTC

size: .
D: TRBD1
J: TRBJ2-5
V: TRBV18
CDR3: CASSPGTEQETQYF
DNA: TGTGCCAGCTCGCCGGGGACAGAACAAGAGACCCAGTACTTC